This TCR beta chain comes out of a study of blood T cell repertoires in COVID-19. Study at large: Acute and convalescent COVID-19 specimens originated in the United States, Italy and Spain. PBMCs, B-cell-depleted T cells, or T cells were the source of the cDNA or gDNA that made up the material.

Per the original data handling: Reference gene primer amplification gave nucleated cell count estimates. Sequencing was performed with immunoSEQ multiplex PCR; in TCRdb, only in-frame clones are kept and a portion is missing. V, J and clone size were drawn from that table, and D and trimming were deduced from the DNA. The top ten clones hold 7.7% of a sample with more than 90,000 clones, around 87% of them seen once. Germline CDR1 and CDR2: MDHEN and SYDVKM. V gave up 0 bases and J gave up 4 bases, with 11 bases separating them. The CDR3 covers 15 residues. The receptor's source is a human donor in a cohort sampled during active COVID-19. Sequencing input: peripheral blood. This rearrangement joins TRBV28 to TRBJ2-3, with a possible D match to TRBD2 (6 bases). The CDR3 region has the DNA TGTGCCAGCAGTTTATGGGGGAGGTGGCCAGATACGCAGTATTTT. Amino acids: CASSLWGRWPDTQYF.